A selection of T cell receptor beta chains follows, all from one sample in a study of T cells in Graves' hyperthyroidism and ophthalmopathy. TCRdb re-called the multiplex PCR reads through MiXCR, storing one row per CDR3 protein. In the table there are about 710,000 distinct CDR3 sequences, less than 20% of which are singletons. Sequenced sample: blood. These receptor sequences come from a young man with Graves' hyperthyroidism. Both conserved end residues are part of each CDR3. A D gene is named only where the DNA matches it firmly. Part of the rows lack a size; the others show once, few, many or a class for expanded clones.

CDR3 DNA: TGTGCCATCAGCGCTAAAGGCTCTATGAACACTGAAGCTTTCTTT
CDR3 protein: CAISAKGSMNTEAFF
D gene: NA
J gene: TRBJ1-1
V gene: TRBV10-3
clone size: NA

CDR3 DNA: TGTGCCGCGAAGGACGACTACGAGCAGTACTTC
CDR3 protein: CAAKDDYEQYF
D gene: NA
J gene: TRBJ2-7
V gene: TRBV28
clone size: many

CDR3 DNA: TGCAGTGCTAGGGGCGGGTTAAGAGGCTACGAGCAGTACTTC
CDR3 protein: CSARGGLRGYEQYF
D gene: NA
J gene: TRBJ2-7
V gene: TRBV20-1
clone size: many

CDR3 DNA: TGTGCCAGCAGCGCAACCGGGGGGAAGACCGGGGAGCTGTTTTTT
CDR3 protein: CASSATGGKTGELFF
D gene: TRBD2
J gene: TRBJ2-2
V gene: TRBV28
clone size: NA

CDR3 DNA: TGCAGTGCTGGCCCCAGACTAGCCCCCTACAATGAGCAGTTCTTC
CDR3 protein: CSAGPRLAPYNEQFF
D gene: TRBD2
J gene: TRBJ2-1
V gene: TRBV20-1
clone size: NA

CDR3 DNA: TGTGCCAGCAGCCCCCAGGTCGCAAGCTCCTACGAGCAGTACTTC
CDR3 protein: CASSPQVASSYEQYF
D gene: NA
J gene: TRBJ2-7
V gene: TRBV7-9
clone size: NA

CDR3 DNA: TGTGCCAGCAGTCCCGGGGGGTCCTGGGGAGGGAACACTGAAGCTTTCTTT
CDR3 protein: CASSPGGSWGGNTEAFF
D gene: NA
J gene: TRBJ1-1
V gene: TRBV2
clone size: many

CDR3 DNA: TGTGCCAGCAGCCAAGAGGAGGTCACTGAAGCTTTCTTT
CDR3 protein: CASSQEEVTEAFF
D gene: NA
J gene: TRBJ1-1
V gene: TRBV3-1
clone size: NA

CDR3 DNA: TGTGCCAGCAGTGCACCGGGACAGGAAGAGACCCAGTACTTC
CDR3 protein: CASSAPGQEETQYF
D gene: TRBD1
J gene: TRBJ2-5
V gene: TRBV3-1
clone size: many

CDR3 DNA: TGTGCCAGCAGCGCCTTGGCTAGCGGCCAAGAGACCCAGTACTTC
CDR3 protein: CASSALASGQETQYF
D gene: TRBD2
J gene: TRBJ2-5
V gene: TRBV9
clone size: many

CDR3 DNA: TGTGCCAGCAGTGGATTCTATGGCTACACCTTC
CDR3 protein: CASSGFYGYTF
D gene: NA
J gene: TRBJ1-2
V gene: TRBV6-1
clone size: NA

CDR3 DNA: TGTGCCAGCAGTGAGCTCACAGATACGCAGTATTTT
CDR3 protein: CASSELTDTQYF
D gene: NA
J gene: TRBJ2-3
V gene: TRBV2
clone size: many

CDR3 DNA: TGCAGCGTTGAGATGGGACAGGGGGTTGGTGAGCAGTTCTTC
CDR3 protein: CSVEMGQGVGEQFF
D gene: TRBD1
J gene: TRBJ2-1
V gene: TRBV29-1
clone size: once

CDR3 DNA: TGTGCCAGCAGCCAAGAAAGGGGCACGAGCGGGAGGCAGGACACCGGGGAGCTGTTTTTT
CDR3 protein: CASSQERGTSGRQDTGELFF
D gene: TRBD2
J gene: TRBJ2-2
V gene: TRBV7-9
clone size: NA

CDR3 DNA: TGTGCCAGCAGTTTGTCTAGCGGTCAAGAGACCCAGTACTTC
CDR3 protein: CASSLSSGQETQYF
D gene: TRBD2
J gene: TRBJ2-5
V gene: TRBV12-3/TRBV12-4
clone size: many

CDR3 DNA: TGTGCCACCAGTGACAGAGATACGCAGTATTTT
CDR3 protein: CATSDRDTQYF
D gene: NA
J gene: TRBJ2-3
V gene: TRBV24-1
clone size: NA

CDR3 DNA: TGCAGTGCTAGCGTACTGGGGGCGGTCCACGAGCAGTACTTC
CDR3 protein: CSASVLGAVHEQYF
D gene: NA
J gene: TRBJ2-7
V gene: TRBV20-1
clone size: few

CDR3 DNA: TGTGCCAGCACCGACTTGTACGAGCAGTACTTC
CDR3 protein: CASTDLYEQYF
D gene: NA
J gene: TRBJ2-7
V gene: TRBV7-9
clone size: many

CDR3 DNA: TGTGCCAGCAGTTACTCATCGCTCACAGATACGCAGTATTTT
CDR3 protein: CASSYSSLTDTQYF
D gene: NA
J gene: TRBJ2-3
V gene: TRBV6-2/TRBV6-3
clone size: many

CDR3 DNA: TGCGCCAGCAGCTTGTACATGAACACTGAAGCTTTCTTT
CDR3 protein: CASSLYMNTEAFF
D gene: NA
J gene: TRBJ1-1
V gene: TRBV5-1
clone size: many

CDR3 DNA: TGTGCCAGCAGCCCGACAGAATCCCTTGGCTACACCTTC
CDR3 protein: CASSPTESLGYTF
D gene: NA
J gene: TRBJ1-2
V gene: TRBV12-3/TRBV12-4
clone size: many

CDR3 DNA: TGCGCCAGCAGCCAAACGACGGATTCACCCCTCCACTTT
CDR3 protein: CASSQTTDSPLHF
D gene: NA
J gene: TRBJ1-6
V gene: TRBV4-1
clone size: few

CDR3 DNA: TGTGCTAGTGGTCCCAGACAGGGCACTAACTATGGCTACACCTTC
CDR3 protein: CASGPRQGTNYGYTF
D gene: TRBD1
J gene: TRBJ1-2
V gene: TRBV12-5
clone size: many

CDR3 DNA: TGTGCCAGCAGTGAAGCGAGGAGGACCGCGGCTTTCTTT
CDR3 protein: CASSEARRTAAFF
D gene: NA
J gene: TRBJ1-1
V gene: TRBV6-1
clone size: NA

CDR3 DNA: TGTGCCAGCAGTGAAGCCAAAGGAAGAGGGTCCCACGAGCAGTACTTC
CDR3 protein: CASSEAKGRGSHEQYF
D gene: NA
J gene: TRBJ2-7
V gene: TRBV2
clone size: many

CDR3 DNA: TGTGCCAGCAGAACAGGGGGCGTTGGCAATCAGCCCCAGCATTTT
CDR3 protein: CASRTGGVGNQPQHF
D gene: TRBD1
J gene: TRBJ1-5
V gene: TRBV27
clone size: NA

CDR3 DNA: TGTGCCAGCAGCTTAGGTCGGGTTCAGGTGAACACTGAAGCTTTCTTT
CDR3 protein: CASSLGRVQVNTEAFF
D gene: NA
J gene: TRBJ1-1
V gene: TRBV7-8
clone size: few

CDR3 DNA: TGTGCCAGCTCACCATCTTCTCACGCCACGGGACAAGAGACCCAGTACTTC
CDR3 protein: CASSPSSHATGQETQYF
D gene: NA
J gene: TRBJ2-5
V gene: TRBV18
clone size: many

CDR3 DNA: TGTGCCAGCAGCCCTCTCTCAACTAATGAAAAACTGTTTTTT
CDR3 protein: CASSPLSTNEKLFF
D gene: NA
J gene: TRBJ1-4
V gene: TRBV12-3/TRBV12-4
clone size: many

CDR3 DNA: TGTGCCAGCAGTTCAAGTGACAGAAATGAAAAACTGTTTTTT
CDR3 protein: CASSSSDRNEKLFF
D gene: NA
J gene: TRBJ1-4
V gene: TRBV6-5
clone size: NA

CDR3 DNA: TGTGCCAGCTATCGGGAGGCCTACACAGATACGCAGTATTTT
CDR3 protein: CASYREAYTDTQYF
D gene: TRBD2
J gene: TRBJ2-3
V gene: TRBV2
clone size: many

CDR3 DNA: TGCGCCAGCATGCTTTTTCCTAGCGGGAGCACAGATACGCAGTATTTT
CDR3 protein: CASMLFPSGSTDTQYF
D gene: TRBD2
J gene: TRBJ2-3
V gene: TRBV5-1
clone size: NA

CDR3 DNA: TGTGCCAGCAGCTCGGCTACGACGGTAAACACTGAAGCTTTCTTT
CDR3 protein: CASSSATTVNTEAFF
D gene: NA
J gene: TRBJ1-1
V gene: TRBV7-8
clone size: NA

CDR3 DNA: TGTGCCAGCAGCTACCGGACTAGCGGGAGGTGGTACAATGAGCAGTTCTTC
CDR3 protein: CASSYRTSGRWYNEQFF
D gene: TRBD2
J gene: TRBJ2-1
V gene: TRBV7-9
clone size: many

CDR3 DNA: TGTGCCAGCAGTTACCGACTCACAGATACGCAGTATTTT
CDR3 protein: CASSYRLTDTQYF
D gene: NA
J gene: TRBJ2-3
V gene: TRBV6-6
clone size: few

CDR3 DNA: TGTGCCAGCAAGAGGGACAGCTCCTACGAGCAGTACTTC
CDR3 protein: CASKRDSSYEQYF
D gene: TRBD1
J gene: TRBJ2-7
V gene: TRBV28
clone size: many

CDR3 DNA: TGTGCCAGCAGGGACAGTTTGCGGCGTTCACCCCTCCACTTT
CDR3 protein: CASRDSLRRSPLHF
D gene: NA
J gene: TRBJ1-6
V gene: TRBV6-1
clone size: few

CDR3 DNA: TGTGCCAGCAGCGTCGGGACAATGAACACTGAAGCTTTCTTT
CDR3 protein: CASSVGTMNTEAFF
D gene: NA
J gene: TRBJ1-1
V gene: TRBV7-8
clone size: few

CDR3 DNA: TGTGCCAGCAGTTTTCCCCCGCGGAACGAGCAGTACTTC
CDR3 protein: CASSFPPRNEQYF
D gene: NA
J gene: TRBJ2-7
V gene: TRBV12-3/TRBV12-4
clone size: many

CDR3 DNA: TGTGCCAGCAGCTTAAATAGCGGGGGGGGCGAGACCCAGTACTTC
CDR3 protein: CASSLNSGGGETQYF
D gene: TRBD2
J gene: TRBJ2-5
V gene: TRBV7-9
clone size: few

CDR3 DNA: TGCAGCGTTGCGCAACGGCTGTCCAACACTGAAGCTTTCTTT
CDR3 protein: CSVAQRLSNTEAFF
D gene: NA
J gene: TRBJ1-1
V gene: TRBV29-1
clone size: NA

CDR3 DNA: TGTGCCAGCAGTTATAGCGGGAGTAGCGAGCAGTACTTC
CDR3 protein: CASSYSGSSEQYF
D gene: TRBD2
J gene: TRBJ2-7
V gene: TRBV6-5
clone size: NA

CDR3 DNA: TGTGCCAGCAGTTTATTCTCCTCCAGGGCAGCAGATACGCAGTATTTT
CDR3 protein: CASSLFSSRAADTQYF
D gene: NA
J gene: TRBJ2-3
V gene: TRBV28
clone size: many

CDR3 DNA: TGTGCCAGCAGCTTAGGCATATTAGATACGCAGTATTTT
CDR3 protein: CASSLGILDTQYF
D gene: NA
J gene: TRBJ2-3
V gene: TRBV7-2
clone size: NA

CDR3 DNA: TGTGCCAGCAGCTTGTTCCGGGGACTAGCGGGAATAAAAGAGCAGTTCTTC
CDR3 protein: CASSLFRGLAGIKEQFF
D gene: TRBD2
J gene: TRBJ2-1
V gene: TRBV7-2
clone size: many

CDR3 DNA: TGCAGTGCTAGACAAGCGGGAGGTTTAGATACGCAGTATTTT
CDR3 protein: CSARQAGGLDTQYF
D gene: TRBD2
J gene: TRBJ2-3
V gene: TRBV20-1
clone size: NA

CDR3 DNA: TGTGCCAGCTCATCGACCCCTGGACAGGAGACAGATACGCAGTATTTT
CDR3 protein: CASSSTPGQETDTQYF
D gene: TRBD1
J gene: TRBJ2-3
V gene: TRBV18
clone size: NA

CDR3 DNA: TGTGCCAGCAGTCACAAACGCCCGACAGGGTTTAACTATGGCTACACCTTC
CDR3 protein: CASSHKRPTGFNYGYTF
D gene: TRBD1
J gene: TRBJ1-2
V gene: TRBV12-3/TRBV12-4
clone size: NA

CDR3 DNA: TGTGCCAGCAGTTCTCCGCTAGCGGGAGAAGAGACCCAGTACTTC
CDR3 protein: CASSSPLAGEETQYF
D gene: TRBD2
J gene: TRBJ2-5
V gene: TRBV12-3/TRBV12-4
clone size: few

CDR3 DNA: TGTGCCAGCACCGCAGACAGGGGTTGGACAGATACGCAGTATTTT
CDR3 protein: CASTADRGWTDTQYF
D gene: TRBD1
J gene: TRBJ2-3
V gene: TRBV6-2/TRBV6-3
clone size: NA

CDR3 DNA: TGCAGTGCTAGAGGGGGGTCCGCCTCCTACAATGAGCAGTTCTTC
CDR3 protein: CSARGGSASYNEQFF
D gene: NA
J gene: TRBJ2-1
V gene: TRBV20-1
clone size: NA

CDR3 DNA: TGTGCCAGCAGGGAGCGGGAGGGCTCGACCGGGGAGCTGTTTTTT
CDR3 protein: CASREREGSTGELFF
D gene: TRBD2
J gene: TRBJ2-2
V gene: TRBV4-2
clone size: few

CDR3 DNA: TGTGCCTGGACAAGACAGGGATACACCGGGGAGCTGTTTTTT
CDR3 protein: CAWTRQGYTGELFF
D gene: TRBD1
J gene: TRBJ2-2
V gene: TRBV30
clone size: NA

CDR3 DNA: TGCGCCAGCAGCCTGACCCACAGGGGGGCCGGGGAGCTGTTTTTT
CDR3 protein: CASSLTHRGAGELFF
D gene: TRBD1
J gene: TRBJ2-2
V gene: TRBV4-1
clone size: few

CDR3 DNA: TGCGCCAGCAGTTTTAGCGGGAGTAGGAATGAGCAGTTCTTC
CDR3 protein: CASSFSGSRNEQFF
D gene: TRBD2
J gene: TRBJ2-1
V gene: TRBV5-1
clone size: few